The 15 T cell receptor beta chains presented below share a single source sample, sequenced in a study of shared clonotypes between healthy human individuals. Measured with immunoSEQ multiplex PCR; TCRdb has only the in-frame clones, and not every one. The table includes about 2.4 million clones, approximately 93% detected once. Source material: naive CD4+ T cells from PBMCs. Regarding subset: CD45RA+ positively selected. The source of these receptors is a man between 18 and 35 years old in good health. Some clones in this sample may be carry-over from other donors' samples.

The rearrangement uses TRBV7-9 and TRBJ1-5, with a possible D match to TRBD1 (6 bases). This CDR3 has 15 amino acids. V gave up 1 base and J gave up 6 bases, with 13 bases separating them. CDR1 SEHNR and CDR2 FQNEAQ come from the germline V gene (reference sequence). The CDR3 bases are TGTGCCAGCAGCTTAGAACAGGGTATTAGTCAGCCCCAGCATTTT. Residues: CASSLEQGISQPQHF.

Regarding this clone: Sequence at one end of the junction differs from germline and may be a read error. The chain has TRBV6-6 and TRBJ1-2, with D possibly being TRBD1 (6 bases). Germline lookup yields CDR1 MNHNY and CDR2 SVGAGI (reference sequence). The CDR3 is 16 residues long. The CDR3: CASSNSRDTSNYGYTF. In DNA, the CDR3 is TGTGCCAGCAGTAACTCCCGGGACACCTCTAACTATGGCTACACCTTC.

The chain couples TRBV11-2 to TRBJ2-1; tentatively, D is TRBD2 (5 bases). Germline CDR1 reads SGHAT; CDR2 reads FQNNGV. The CDR3 loop spans 13 amino acids. Deletions cut 7 bases from V and 6 bases from J, with 13 bases between. For the CDR3, the DNA is TGTGCCAGCACCATCGGGGTATTCAATGAGCAGTTCTTC. This translates into CASTIGVFNEQFF.

This clone was seen a few times. The V gene is TRBV2, the J gene TRBJ1-1, with D unresolved. The CDR3 is made up of 13 amino acids. Trimming removed 6 bases at V and 4 bases at J, with 12 bases between. Germline lookup yields CDR1 SNHLY and CDR2 FYNNEI. CDR3 sequence reads: CASSDRGFTEAFF. CDR3 bases: TGTGCCAGCAGCGACCGGGGATTCACTGAAGCTTTCTTT. The entire variable domain, with the rest obtained from reference TRBV2 and TRBJ1-1, is as follows: EPEVTQTPSHQVTQMGQEVILRCVPISNHLYFYWYRQILGQKVEFLVSFYNNEISEKSEIFDDQFSVERPDGSNFTLKIRSTKLEDSAMYFCASSDRGFTEAFFGQGTRLTVV.

This sequence joins TRBV6-6 and TRBJ1-1, with D perhaps matching TRBD1 (6 bases). Trimming stripped 6 bases from V and 0 bases from J, with 11 bases between. The CDR3 spans 14 residues. CDR1 is MNHNY, CDR2 SVGAGI, per germline (reference sequence). CDR3 DNA: TGTGCCAGCAGGGACAGCAGAATGAACACTGAAGCTTTCTTT. Its translation is CASRDSRMNTEAFF.

The V call is TRBV7-9, the J call TRBJ2-5; 7 positions agree with TRBD1. The V and J ends lost 5 bases and 2 bases, in that order; junction bases with no gene match: 8. The germline V gene encodes CDR1 SEHNR and CDR2 FQNEAQ (reference sequence). The CDR3 length is 15 residues. CDR3 region: CASSHSRDRQETQYF. The CDR3 nucleotides read TGTGCCAGCAGCCACTCCCGGGACAGACAAGAGACCCAGTACTTC.

The chain carries TRBV6-4 and TRBJ1-5; TRBD1 agrees at 7 bases. The CDR3 has 14 residues. Trimming at V came to 5 bases and at J to 6 bases, leaving 7 bases not matched to a gene. Per germline, CDR1 MRHNA and CDR2 SNTAGT. The CDR3: CASSPDRAVQPQHF. CDR3 DNA: TGTGCCAGCAGTCCTGACAGGGCGGTTCAGCCCCAGCATTTT.

The chain uses TRBV18 and TRBJ2-6, with TRBD1 as a possible D gene (6 bases). The germline V and J ends were trimmed by 2 bases and 1 base, with 12 bases remaining between them. The germline CDR1 and CDR2 sequences are KGHSH and LQKENI. The CDR3 runs to 17 residues. Written as DNA, the CDR3 is TGTGCCAGCTCACCATGGGGACACTCATCTGGGGCCAACGTCCTGACTTTC. This sequence encodes CASSPWGHSSGANVLTF.

The chain carries TRBV2 and TRBJ1-2; maybe TRBD1 (5 bases). Trimming took 10 bases from V and 2 from J, leaving 17 bases between them. The germline gives CDR1 SNHLY, CDR2 FYNNEI. CDR3 length equals 14 residues. The CDR3 sequence is CATSGGWANYGYTF. CDR3 nucleotides: TGTGCCACCTCCGGGGGGTGGGCGAACTATGGCTACACCTTC.

This chain joins TRBV14 and TRBJ2-1; 9 bases align to TRBD1. Germline CDR1 is SGHDN and CDR2 is FVKESK. Trimming removed 4 bases from V and 2 bases from J; junction bases left unmatched: 12. The CDR3 totals 18 residues. The CDR3 reads CASSPRPRGTGTYNEQFF. DNA for the CDR3: TGTGCCAGCAGCCCTCGACCTCGGGGGACAGGGACCTACAATGAGCAGTTCTTC. Filled out from reference TRBV14 and TRBJ2-1, the complete variable domain reads EAGVTQFPSHSVIEKGQTVTLRCDPISGHDNLYWYRRVMGKEIKFLLHFVKESKQDESGMPNNRFLAERTGGTYSTLKVQPAELEDSGVYFCASSPRPRGTGTYNEQFFGPGTRLTVL.

The sample holds one count of this clone. The chain combines TRBV10-3 with TRBJ2-5, with 7 bases matching TRBD2. Germline trimming cut 3 bases from V and 4 bases from J; bases unmatched to any gene: 8. This CDR3 has 15 amino acids. Germline CDR1 is ENHRY and CDR2 is SYGVKD. The CDR3 here is CAISDMGRGRETQYF. The CDR3 region has the DNA TGTGCCATCAGTGATATGGGGAGGGGTCGAGAGACCCAGTACTTC.

CDR3 in amino acids: CASSLELSTYEQYF. The CDR3 DNA sequence: TGCGCCAGCAGCTTGGAGTTGTCTACCTACGAGCAGTACTTC. V gene TRBV5-1 combines with J gene TRBJ2-7; D gene uncertain. This CDR3 region has 14 residues. Per the germline V gene, CDR1 is SGHRS and CDR2 is YFSETQ. Trimming removed 0 bases at V and 2 bases at J, with 9 bases between.

The rearrangement links TRBV28 to TRBJ2-7, with TRBD1 matching 7 bases. Germline V gene lookup returns CDR1 MDHEN and CDR2 SYDVKM. There are 15 residues in the CDR3. The J segment lost 2 bases and the V segment lost 5 bases, leaving 9 bases of the junction unmatched. The DNA for the CDR3 is TGTGCCAGCAGTACCAGACAGGGTGGTCCCTACGAGCAGTACTTC. The encoded protein is CASSTRQGGPYEQYF.

This clone was seen once. The chain couples TRBV2 to TRBJ1-1; TRBD1 agrees at 11 bases. V lost 6 bases to trimming and J lost 3 bases; unmatched junction nucleotides: 0. Germline CDR1 is SNHLY and CDR2 is FYNNEI. This CDR3 comprises 13 residues. CDR3 amino acids: CASRGQGDTEAFF. CDR3 sequence (DNA): TGTGCCAGCAGGGGACAGGGGGACACTGAAGCTTTCTTT.

The genes are TRBV6-1 and TRBJ1-3; a possible D gene is TRBD1 (6 bases). V gave up 5 bases and J gave up 3 bases, with 14 bases separating them. The germline gives CDR1 MNHNS, CDR2 SASEGT. This CDR3 spans 15 amino acids. Here the CDR3 reads CASSSRGANGNTIYF. In DNA form, the CDR3 reads TGTGCCAGCAGTTCTCGGGGGGCTAATGGAAACACCATATATTTT.